This TCR beta chain was captured by sequencing in a study of blood T cell repertoires in COVID-19. Authors' data handling: The authors estimated nucleated cell counts from reference gene primer amplification. Produced via immunoSEQ multiplex PCR; TCRdb's table is partial and in-frame only. D and trimming come from the DNA, and the V and J calls and clone size come from that table. The sample carries under 400,000 clones, 80% to 90% recorded once. The germline V gene encodes CDR1 SGHRS and CDR2 YFSETQ. This CDR3 contains 13 residues. Between the trimmed V and J ends, which lost 4 bases and 2 bases, there was a span of 9 bases.

The chain carries TRBV5-1 and TRBJ1-1, with D unclear. The TCR comes from a woman aged 40 to 50 with acute COVID-19. Sequences were obtained from PBMCs or T cells enriched from blood (not recorded which). CDR3 sequence: CASSPFLNTEAFF. Here the CDR3 DNA reads TGCGCCAGCAGCCCATTCCTAAACACTGAAGCTTTCTTT. The full variable domain, rest sourced from reference TRBV5-1 and TRBJ1-1, is KAGVTQTPRYLIKTRGQQVTLSCSPISGHRSVSWYQQTPGQGLQFLFEYFSETQRNKGNFPGRFSGRQFSNSRSEMNVSTLELGDSALYLCASSPFLNTEAFFGQGTRLTVV.